The present T cell receptor beta chain was sequenced within a study of blood T cell repertoires in COVID-19. Study-level background: Samples came from the United States, Italy and Spain, spanning acute and convalescent COVID-19. PBMCs, B-cell-depleted T cells, or T cells provided the cDNA or gDNA that made up the material.

There are 16 residues in the CDR3. V was clipped by 2 bases and J by 1 base; unmatched bases: 4. The germline gives CDR1 MNHNY, CDR2 SVGAGI (reference sequence). In the authors' methods: Amplification with reference gene primers provided the estimates of nucleated cell counts. Produced via immunoSEQ multiplex PCR; TCRdb's table is partial and in-frame only. The D gene and trimming were derived from the DNA, and the V and J assignments and clone size from that table. This sample has 120,000 or so clones, with around 90% found just once. V and J are TRBV6-6 and TRBJ1-5; 8 positions agree with TRBD1. Material: peripheral blood. This clonotype was sampled from a human donor in a cohort sampled during active COVID-19. The CDR3 DNA follows: TGTGCCAGCAGTTACGGTCAGGGGGCGAGCAATCAGCCCCAGCATTTT. It yields the protein CASSYGQGASNQPQHF.